The rows below give T cell receptor beta chains drawn from one sample of a study of cytomegalovirus exposure and HLA in healthy donors. Profiled with immunoSEQ multiplex PCR; TCRdb holds only in-frame clones, not every one. Found here are 200,000 to 300,000 clones, 78% of them singletons; the top ten hold about 0.47%. What was sequenced was PBMCs. The receptor set was obtained from a boy aged 10-17 years in good health and CMV-seronegative. CDR3s include the opening cysteine and the closing phenylalanine or tryptophan. D genes are given only for firm matches. Rows may omit the clone size; those that give it use once, few, many or a size class.

clone size,J gene,D gene,V gene,CDR3 length,CDR3 protein,CDR3 DNA
NA,TRBJ2-7,TRBD1,TRBV25-1,15,CASSESRGHVDEQYF,TGTGCCAGCAGTGAATCGAGGGGGCACGTCGACGAGCAGTACTTC
NA,TRBJ2-1,TRBD2,TRBV5-1,15,CASSQGTSGSNEQFF,TGCGCCAGCAGCCAAGGGACTAGCGGGAGTAATGAGCAGTTCTTC
NA,TRBJ2-5,TRBD2,TRBV6-5,13,CASSIPGGETQYF,TGTGCCAGCAGCATCCCGGGAGGGGAGACCCAGTACTTC
NA,TRBJ2-7,NA,TRBV2,13,CASSPQVSYEQYF,TGTGCCAGCAGTCCTCAGGTCTCCTACGAGCAGTACTTC
NA,TRBJ2-7,TRBD2,TRBV2,20,CASTLPLGGTSGRVQYEQYF,TGTGCCAGCACTCTACCATTAGGTGGGACTAGCGGGAGGGTACAGTACGAGCAGTACTTC
NA,TRBJ2-1,NA,TRBV12-5,14,CASGLVTRVNEQFF,TGTGCTAGTGGTTTGGTCACTCGAGTCAATGAGCAGTTCTTC
NA,TRBJ2-3,TRBD2,TRBV4-1,17,CASSLFGLAGSTDTQYF,TGCGCCAGCAGCCTATTCGGACTAGCGGGGAGCACAGATACGCAGTATTTT
NA,TRBJ2-2,TRBD2,TRBV5-1,15,CASSVPSGRGGELFF,TGCGCCAGCAGCGTCCCTAGCGGGCGGGGCGGGGAGCTGTTTTTT
few,TRBJ1-2,NA,TRBV6-5,13,CASSLGGGYGYTF,TGTGCCAGCAGTCTCGGGGGGGGCTATGGCTACACCTTC
NA,TRBJ2-7,NA,TRBV7-9,12,CASSPRHNEQYF,TGTGCCAGCAGCCCCCGACATAACGAGCAGTACTTC
NA,TRBJ1-1,NA,TRBV6-5,14,CASSYSTQAVVAFF,TGTGCCAGCAGTTACTCGACACAGGCAGTAGTAGCTTTCTTT
NA,TRBJ1-2,NA,TRBV6-1,17,CASSVTGSAHGGYGYTF,TGTGCCAGCAGTGTTACAGGGTCGGCCCACGGCGGTTATGGCTACACCTTC
once,TRBJ1-1,NA,TRBV7-6,13,CASSFSGLDEAFF,TGTGCCAGCAGCTTTTCAGGATTGGATGAAGCTTTCTTT
NA,TRBJ2-1,NA,TRBV6-4,13,CASSGGNYNEQFF,TGTGCCAGCAGTGGCGGGAACTACAATGAGCAGTTCTTC
NA,TRBJ1-2,TRBD1,TRBV9,19,CASSGPIRDRGLYRYGYTF,TGTGCCAGCAGCGGACCAATACGGGACAGGGGACTCTATAGATATGGCTACACCTTC
few,TRBJ2-2,NA,TRBV7-2,13,CASSLVAAGELFF,TGTGCCAGCAGCTTAGTGGCAGCCGGGGAGCTGTTTTTT
NA,TRBJ2-7,TRBD1,TRBV6-5,13,CASSYRDSYEQYF,TGTGCCAGCAGTTACCGGGACAGTTACGAGCAGTACTTC
once,TRBJ1-2,NA,TRBV21-1,13,CASSEERGQGYTF,TGTGCCAGCAGCGAAGAAAGGGGGCAAGGCTACACCTTC
NA,TRBJ2-1,NA,TRBV7-2,15,CASSFVASSYNEQFF,TGTGCCAGCAGCTTTGTAGCGTCCTCCTACAATGAGCAGTTCTTC
NA,TRBJ1-3,NA,TRBV29-1,14,CSVEAGYAGNTIYF,TGCAGCGTTGAGGCAGGGTACGCTGGAAACACCATATATTTT
NA,TRBJ1-4,NA,TRBV10-3,13,CASMPGEGEKLFF,TGTGCCAGCATGCCCGGGGAAGGAGAAAAACTGTTTTTT
NA,TRBJ2-7,NA,TRBV5-4,14,CASSLTSGNYEQYF,TGTGCCAGCAGCTTGACTAGTGGAAACTACGAGCAGTACTTC